These 30 T cell receptor beta chains came from one sample sequenced in a study of T cell responses to AZD1222 COVID-19 vaccine. Assay used: immunoSEQ multiplex PCR; TCRdb lists only in-frame clones, some missing. The sample has around 86,000 clones; around 90% are singletons. The sequencing used peripheral blood, collected on day 0 of AZD1222 vaccination. The source of these receptors is an adult in good health.

A single count supports this clone. V usage is TRBV7-2 and J usage is TRBJ2-7; 11 bases are a match to TRBD1. Per the germline V gene, CDR1 is SGHTA and CDR2 is FQGNSA. J gave up 5 bases and V 5 bases, and 5 bases lay outside the gene matches. This CDR3 region has 14 residues. CDR3 loop: CASSPGQGADEQYF. The CDR3 nucleotides read TGTGCCAGCAGCCCCGGACAGGGGGCCGACGAGCAGTACTTC.

This clone was observed a few times. The chain couples TRBV5-6 to TRBJ1-1; TRBD1 might be the D (5 bases). Trimming cost V 0 bases and J 12 bases, with 21 bases left between them. This CDR3 has 15 residues. The germline gives CDR1 SGHDT, CDR2 YYEEEE. CDR3 loop: CASSLGVGTHGATFF. The CDR3 DNA is TGTGCCAGCAGCTTGGGGGTGGGGACCCACGGGGCGACTTTCTTT.

The chain employs TRBV4-1 and TRBJ1-5; D possibly corresponds to TRBD1 (5 bases). V shed 0 bases and J shed 0 bases, with 18 bases lying between them. The CDR3 totals 19 residues. The germline V gene encodes CDR1 MGHRA and CDR2 YSYEKL. The CDR3 nucleotides read TGCGCCAGCAGCCAAGATCTTCCGGTCCGGGGGTTTAGCAATCAGCCCCAGCATTTT. It is translated as CASSQDLPVRGFSNQPQHF.

The chain combines TRBV9 with TRBJ2-7, with 9 bases fitting TRBD1. The V gene's germline CDR1 is SGDLS and CDR2 YYNGEE. Unmatched junction bases numbered 3, after V lost 0 bases and J lost 5 bases. This CDR3 has 14 residues. This CDR3 is CASSVDRGPDEQYF. CDR3 nucleotides: TGTGCCAGCAGCGTAGACAGGGGGCCAGACGAGCAGTACTTC.

The gene calls are TRBV4-1 and TRBJ2-2; 7 bases agree with TRBD2. This CDR3 region has 11 residues. Germline values: CDR1 MGHRA, CDR2 YSYEKL. CDR3 DNA: TGCGCATCTAGCGGCACCGGGGAGCTGTTTTTT. It is translated as CASSGTGELFF.

This clone was detected only once. The chain combines TRBV4-1 with TRBJ2-5, with TRBD2 matching over 7 bases. CDR3 length: 16 residues. Germline values: CDR1 MGHRA, CDR2 YSYEKL. The ends lost 1 base at V and 2 bases at J; junction bases unmatched: 7. CDR3 nucleotide sequence: TGCGCCAGCAGCCAAGGGGTCCAGGGAGGGCAAGAGACCCAGTACTTC. Translation: CASSQGVQGGQETQYF.

V gene TRBV7-9 combines with J gene TRBJ1-3; tentatively, D is TRBD1 (5 bases). CDR1 is SEHNR, CDR2 FQNEAQ, per germline (reference sequence). Between the trimmed V and J ends, which lost 5 bases and 1 base, there was a span of 12 bases. CDR3 size: 15 residues. CDR3 DNA sequence: TGTGCCAGCAGCGGGGGGTTGGGTTCTGGAAACACCATATATTTT. It codes for CASSGGLGSGNTIYF.

The rearrangement links TRBV2 to TRBJ1-5, with D unresolved. The germline V and J ends were trimmed by 5 bases and 10 bases, with 15 bases remaining between them. Germline assignment: CDR1 SNHLY and CDR2 FYNNEI. The CDR3 has 13 amino acids. CDR3 in amino acids: CASSPVPPQPQHF. The CDR3 bases are TGTGCCAGCAGTCCAGTCCCACCTCAACCCCAGCATTTT.

The chain uses TRBV5-6 and TRBJ1-3, with 7 nucleotides matching TRBD1. Germline V gene lookup returns CDR1 SGHDT and CDR2 YYEEEE. The CDR3 has 16 amino acids. Germline trimming cut 4 bases from V and 0 bases from J; bases unmatched to any gene: 7. CDR3 nucleotide sequence: TGTGCCAGCAGCCACCAGACAGGGCACTCTGGAAACACCATATATTTT. This codes for CASSHQTGHSGNTIYF.

The sample holds a few counts of this clone. The V call is TRBV20-1, the J call TRBJ1-2; D perhaps matches TRBD1 (6 bases). The CDR3 totals 11 residues. Germline V gene sequence: CDR1 DFQATT, CDR2 SNEGSKA (reference sequence). CDR3 sequence (DNA): TGCCAAGGCTGGGGGCTAGAAGGCTACACCTTC. Protein sequence: CQGWGLEGYTF.

The chain joins TRBV9 to TRBJ1-1; unclear D gene. Trimming removed 0 bases from V and 1 base from J, with 7 bases in between. The germline CDR1 and CDR2 sequences are SGDLS and YYNGEE. The CDR3 contains 14 residues. CDR3 coding DNA: TGTGCCAGCAGCGTAGTGGCGGGGAACACTGAAGCTTTCTTT. Translated: CASSVVAGNTEAFF.

The CDR3 here is CSASWGANTEAFF. CDR3 bases: TGCAGTGCTAGTTGGGGGGCGAACACTGAAGCTTTCTTT. This chain links TRBV20-1 with TRBJ1-1, with D possibly TRBD1 on 6 matching bases. The CDR3 has 13 amino acids. Germline CDR1 and CDR2: DFQATT and SNEGSKA (reference sequence). V was shortened by 3 bases and J by 1 base, with 9 bases between the two germline ends.

The V and J genes are TRBV18 and TRBJ1-1; D remains ambiguous. V lost 1 base and J lost 0, with 6 bases in between. The CDR3 has 14 amino acids. In germline, CDR1 is KGHSH, CDR2 LQKENI. CDR3 nucleotide sequence: TGTGCCAGCTCACCACGGGATCTGAACACTGAAGCTTTCTTT. This sequence encodes CASSPRDLNTEAFF.

This clone was counted at least ten times. V and J are TRBV30 and TRBJ2-1; maybe TRBD2 (5 bases). Germline CDR1 and CDR2: GTSNPN and SVGIG (reference sequence). This CDR3 spans 13 amino acids. Trimming took off 0 bases at V and 8 bases at J, with 11 bases between the two ends. CDR3 DNA sequence: TGTGCCTGGAGTGTGTCGCGGGCGGATGAGCAGTTCTTC. Translating it yields CAWSVSRADEQFF.

This clone appeared once. The rearrangement links TRBV18 to TRBJ1-1; maybe TRBD1 (6 bases). The CDR3 runs 12 residues. CDR1 is KGHSH, CDR2 LQKENI, per germline. Trimming cost V 6 bases and J 7 bases, with 12 bases left between them. CDR3 protein: CASSRQAHEAFF. The DNA for the CDR3 is TGTGCCAGCTCGAGACAGGCCCATGAAGCTTTCTTT. Complete variable domain (other parts from reference TRBV18 and TRBJ1-1): NAGVMQNPRHLVRRRGQEARLRCSPMKGHSHVYWYRQLPEEGLKFMVYLQKENIIDESGMPKERFSAEFPKEGPSILRIQQVVRGDSAAYFCASSRQAHEAFFGQGTRLTVV.

The rearrangement joins TRBV7-6 to TRBJ1-4; 8 bases fit TRBD1. The CDR3 length is 17 residues. CDR1 and CDR2 (germline): SGHVS, FNYEAQ. The V and J ends lost 3 bases and 6 bases, in that order; junction bases with no gene match: 12. In DNA form, the CDR3 reads TGTGCCAGCAGCTTCTCGAGGACAGGGCTGGGGTATGAAAAACTGTTTTTT. Amino acid sequence: CASSFSRTGLGYEKLFF.

The CDR3 DNA reads as TGTGCCAGTAGTATAGCCGCCGCTGGGGCCCAAGCTTTCTTT. Encoded protein: CASSIAAAGAQAFF. This chain links TRBV19 with TRBJ1-1; D perhaps matches TRBD1 (5 bases). Germline CDR1 reads LNHDA; CDR2 reads SQIVND (reference sequence). The CDR3 has 14 amino acids. V lost 1 base to trimming and J lost 9 bases, with 15 bases between them. The variable domain in full, completed from reference TRBV19 and TRBJ1-1, reads DGGITQSPKYLFRKEGQNVTLSCEQNLNHDAMYWYRQDPGQGLRLIYYSQIVNDFQKGDIAEGYSVSREKKESFPLTVTSAQKNPTAFYLCASSIAAAGAQAFFGQGTRLTVV.

This clone appeared a single time. The chain uses TRBV2 and TRBJ1-5; D is perhaps TRBD1 (5 bases). Trimming took off 5 bases at V and 4 bases at J, with 9 bases between the two ends. Germline V gives CDR1 SNHLY, CDR2 FYNNEI. This CDR3 is built from 13 residues. The CDR3 DNA sequence: TGTGCCAGCAGTATCGGACAAAATCAGCCCCAGCATTTT. This gives the protein CASSIGQNQPQHF.

The chain carries TRBV7-9 and TRBJ2-7; weak D call: TRBD2 (6 bases). V lost 6 bases and J lost 2, with 23 bases in between. Germline CDR1 and CDR2: SEHNR and FQNEAQ (reference sequence). The length of the CDR3 is 17 residues. This chain's CDR3 is CASSAERRLGGPYEQYF. CDR3 nucleotide sequence: TGTGCCAGCAGTGCCGAACGGAGGTTGGGGGGTCCCTACGAGCAGTACTTC.

The V call is TRBV5-1, the J call TRBJ1-3; a possible D gene is TRBD1 (6 bases). Trimming left V 0 bases short and J 2 bases short, with 9 bases between. The CDR3 extends over 15 amino acids. Germline loops: CDR1 SGHRS, CDR2 YFSETQ. DNA for the CDR3: TGCGCCAGCAGCTTGGCGGGGGCGCCTGGAAACACCATATATTTT. Residues: CASSLAGAPGNTIYF.

In the case of this clone: The same CDR3 is also encoded by other DNA sequences in this sample. This sequence joins TRBV19 and TRBJ2-1; D is unresolved. Germline V gene sequence: CDR1 LNHDA, CDR2 SQIVND (reference sequence). Trimming took 3 bases from V and 3 from J, leaving 0 bases between them. The CDR3 covers 11 residues. CDR3 protein: CASSIYNEQFF. The CDR3 DNA sequence: TGTGCCAGTAGTATCTACAATGAGCAGTTCTTC.

In its sample, this clone was seen a few times. The V call is TRBV7-9, the J call TRBJ2-7; 9 bases line up with TRBD1. Germline V lookup: CDR1 SEHNR, CDR2 FQNEAQ (reference sequence). V shed 6 bases and J 6 bases; nucleotides not matched to a gene: 9. The CDR3 loop spans 14 amino acids. In DNA form, the CDR3 reads TGTGCCAGCAGTCGTGGGACAGGGCTAATCGAGCAGTACTTC. The encoded protein is CASSRGTGLIEQYF.

The chain recombines TRBV5-1 with TRBJ2-1, with D possibly matching TRBD1 (5 bases). CDR3 length equals 15 residues. Germline values: CDR1 SGHRS, CDR2 YFSETQ. Trimming left V 4 bases short and J 3 bases short, with 14 bases between. This chain's CDR3 is CASSGMDTNYNEQFF. CDR3 DNA sequence: TGCGCCAGCAGCGGGATGGACACGAACTACAATGAGCAGTTCTTC.

The chain employs TRBV24-1 and TRBJ1-1, with 7 bases identical to TRBD1. The CDR3 runs to 11 residues. The germline V gene encodes CDR1 KGHDR and CDR2 SFDVKD. V shed 10 bases, J shed 4 bases, and the junction held 2 bases outside the gene matches. DNA for the CDR3: TGTGCCACGAGACAGGGCACTGAAGCTTTCTTT. This translates into CATRQGTEAFF.

V gene TRBV2 combines with J gene TRBJ1-6; D unresolved. The CDR3 length is 14 residues. Per germline, CDR1 SNHLY and CDR2 FYNNEI. Trimming took off 4 bases at V and 8 bases at J, with 12 bases between the two ends. In DNA form, the CDR3 reads TGTGCCAGCAGTGCGCGGGTAACGGATTCACCCCTCCACTTT. It codes for CASSARVTDSPLHF.

V gene TRBV19 combines with J gene TRBJ1-2; D might be TRBD1 (5 bases). Germline V gene sequence: CDR1 LNHDA, CDR2 SQIVND (reference sequence). Trimming cost V 7 bases and J 4 bases, with 19 bases left between them. This CDR3 contains 15 residues. The CDR3 bases are TGTGCCAGTACCCCCGAGGTGGGACTTATCTATGGCTACACCTTC. Protein product: CASTPEVGLIYGYTF. Full variable domain (missing parts from reference TRBV19 and TRBJ1-2): DGGITQSPKYLFRKEGQNVTLSCEQNLNHDAMYWYRQDPGQGLRLIYYSQIVNDFQKGDIAEGYSVSREKKESFPLTVTSAQKNPTAFYLCASTPEVGLIYGYTFGSGTRLTVV.

V gene TRBV18 combines with J gene TRBJ2-7; D is possibly TRBD1 (6 bases). Germline V CDR1 and CDR2: KGHSH, LQKENI. Trimming took off 1 base at V and 6 bases at J, with 7 bases between the two ends. The CDR3 runs 12 residues. The CDR3 loop is CASSPRGGEQYF. CDR3 sequence (DNA): TGTGCCAGCTCACCACGAGGGGGCGAGCAGTACTTC.

This chain connects TRBV6-5 to TRBJ1-2; TRBD1 is a possible D gene (6 bases). The CDR3 is made up of 15 amino acids. Trimming left V 0 bases short and J 4 bases short, with 12 bases between. Germline V CDR1 and CDR2: MNHEY, SVGAGI. CDR3 in amino acids: CASSYSGVGGYGYTF. In nucleotides, the CDR3 is TGTGCCAGCAGTTACTCAGGGGTAGGGGGCTATGGCTACACCTTC.

This clone is a singleton in its sample. V usage is TRBV5-1 and J usage is TRBJ2-3; TRBD1 might be the D (6 bases). V lost 4 bases to trimming and J lost 2 bases, with 11 bases between them. The CDR3 spans 14 residues. Germline CDR1 is SGHRS and CDR2 is YFSETQ. DNA of the CDR3: TGCGCCAGCAGCCTCGGGACACCCACAGATACGCAGTATTTT. This translates into CASSLGTPTDTQYF.

The chain uses TRBV18 and TRBJ1-3; D not resolved. CDR1 is KGHSH and CDR2 is LQKENI in the germline V gene. V lost 0 bases and J 1 base, leaving 13 bases between the germline ends. The CDR3 loop spans 17 amino acids. The CDR3 coding sequence is TGTGCCAGCTCACCACCTCAGGTTTTGGGGTCTGGAAACACCATATATTTT. It codes for CASSPPQVLGSGNTIYF.